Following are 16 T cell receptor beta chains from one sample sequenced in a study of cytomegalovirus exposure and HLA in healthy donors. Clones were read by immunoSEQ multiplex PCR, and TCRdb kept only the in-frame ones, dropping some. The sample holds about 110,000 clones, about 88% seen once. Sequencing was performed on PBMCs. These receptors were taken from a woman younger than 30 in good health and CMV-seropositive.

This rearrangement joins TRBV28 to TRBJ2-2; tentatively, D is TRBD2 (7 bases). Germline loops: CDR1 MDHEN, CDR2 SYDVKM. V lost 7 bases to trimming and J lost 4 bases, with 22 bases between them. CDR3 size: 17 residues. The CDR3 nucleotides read TGTGCCAGCATTAACTCCGCGGGGGCCTCGAGCACCGGGGAGCTGTTTTTT. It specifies CASINSAGASSTGELFF.

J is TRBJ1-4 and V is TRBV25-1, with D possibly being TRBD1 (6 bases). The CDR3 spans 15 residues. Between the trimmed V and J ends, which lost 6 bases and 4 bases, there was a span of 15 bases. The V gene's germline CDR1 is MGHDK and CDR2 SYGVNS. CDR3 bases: TGTGCCAGCAGAAGAAACCGGGACAATAATGAAAAACTGTTTTTT. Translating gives CASRRNRDNNEKLFF.

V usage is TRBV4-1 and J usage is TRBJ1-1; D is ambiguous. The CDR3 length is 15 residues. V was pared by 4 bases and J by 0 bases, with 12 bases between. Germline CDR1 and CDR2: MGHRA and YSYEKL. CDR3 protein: CASSPVRQVNTEAFF. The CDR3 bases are TGCGCCAGCAGCCCCGTAAGGCAGGTGAACACTGAAGCTTTCTTT.

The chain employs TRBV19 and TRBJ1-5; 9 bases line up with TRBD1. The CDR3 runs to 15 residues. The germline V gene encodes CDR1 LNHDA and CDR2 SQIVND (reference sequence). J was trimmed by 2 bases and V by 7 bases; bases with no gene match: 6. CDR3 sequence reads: CASTRDRAGNQPQHF. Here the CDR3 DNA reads TGTGCCAGTACCCGGGACAGGGCCGGCAATCAGCCCCAGCATTTT.

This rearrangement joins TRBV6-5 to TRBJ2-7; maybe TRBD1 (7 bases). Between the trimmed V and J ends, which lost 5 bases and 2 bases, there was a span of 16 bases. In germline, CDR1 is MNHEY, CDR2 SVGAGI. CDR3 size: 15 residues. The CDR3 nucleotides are TGTGCCAGCAGTCTCAGGGGGGAAGCCACCTACGAGCAGTACTTC. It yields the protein CASSLRGEATYEQYF.

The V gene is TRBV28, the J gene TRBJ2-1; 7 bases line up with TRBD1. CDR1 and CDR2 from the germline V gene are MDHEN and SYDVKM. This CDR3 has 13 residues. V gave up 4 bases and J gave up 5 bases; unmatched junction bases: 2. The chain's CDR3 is CASSSTGNNEQFF. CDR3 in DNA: TGTGCCAGCAGTTCGACAGGGAACAATGAGCAGTTCTTC.

Here the CDR3 reads CASSSRGAGYNEQFF. The CDR3 nucleotides are TGTGCCAGCAGCTCTCGGGGGGCGGGGTACAATGAGCAGTTCTTC. The chain links TRBV5-6 to TRBJ2-1; D is perhaps TRBD2 (7 bases). V was pared by 3 bases and J by 4 bases, with 14 bases between. This CDR3 has 15 residues. The germline V gene has CDR1 SGHDT and CDR2 YYEEEE.

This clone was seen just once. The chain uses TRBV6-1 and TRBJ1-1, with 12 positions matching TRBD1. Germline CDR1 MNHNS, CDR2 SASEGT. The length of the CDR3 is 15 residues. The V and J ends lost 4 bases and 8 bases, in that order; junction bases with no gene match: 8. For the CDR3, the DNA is TGTGCCAGCAGTGCCCGGGACAGGGGGCGCGGGGAAGCTTTCTTT. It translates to CASSARDRGRGEAFF.

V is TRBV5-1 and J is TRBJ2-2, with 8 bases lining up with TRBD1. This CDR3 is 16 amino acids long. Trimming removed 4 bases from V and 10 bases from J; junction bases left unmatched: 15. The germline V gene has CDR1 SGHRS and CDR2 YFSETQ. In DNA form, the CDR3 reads TGCGCCAGCAGCACCTACGGGACAGGCCAGTCGGCGGAGCTGTTTTTT. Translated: CASSTYGTGQSAELFF.

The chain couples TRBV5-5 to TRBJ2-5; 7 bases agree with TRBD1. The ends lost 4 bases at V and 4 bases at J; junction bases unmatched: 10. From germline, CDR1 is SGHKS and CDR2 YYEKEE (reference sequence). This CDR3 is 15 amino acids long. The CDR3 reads CASSPGTAQGETQYF. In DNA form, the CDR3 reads TGTGCCAGCAGCCCGGGGACAGCCCAAGGAGAGACCCAGTACTTC.

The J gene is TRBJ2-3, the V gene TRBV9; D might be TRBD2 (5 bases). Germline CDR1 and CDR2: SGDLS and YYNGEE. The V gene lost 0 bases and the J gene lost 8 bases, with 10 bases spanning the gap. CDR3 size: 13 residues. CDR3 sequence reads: CASSVVGESTQYF. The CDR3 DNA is TGTGCCAGCAGCGTAGTCGGGGAAAGTACGCAGTATTTT.

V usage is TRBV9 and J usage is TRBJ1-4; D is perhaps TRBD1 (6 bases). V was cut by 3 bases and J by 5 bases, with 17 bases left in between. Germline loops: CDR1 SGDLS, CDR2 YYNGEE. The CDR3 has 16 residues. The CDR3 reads CASSARNRDGNEKLFF. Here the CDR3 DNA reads TGTGCCAGCAGCGCCCGTAACAGGGACGGGAATGAAAAACTGTTTTTT.

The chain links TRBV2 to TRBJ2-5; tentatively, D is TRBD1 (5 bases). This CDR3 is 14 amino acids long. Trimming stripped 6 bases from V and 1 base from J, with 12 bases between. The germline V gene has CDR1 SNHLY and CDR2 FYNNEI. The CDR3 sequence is CASRTSDSQETQYF. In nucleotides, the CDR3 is TGTGCCAGCAGAACGAGCGACAGCCAAGAGACCCAGTACTTC.

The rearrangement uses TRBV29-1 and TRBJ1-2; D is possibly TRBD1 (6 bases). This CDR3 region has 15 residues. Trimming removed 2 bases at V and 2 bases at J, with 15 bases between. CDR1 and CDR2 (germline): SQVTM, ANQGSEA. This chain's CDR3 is CSVESGGGANYGYTF. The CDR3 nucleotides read TGCAGCGTTGAATCTGGGGGGGGCGCGAACTATGGCTACACCTTC.

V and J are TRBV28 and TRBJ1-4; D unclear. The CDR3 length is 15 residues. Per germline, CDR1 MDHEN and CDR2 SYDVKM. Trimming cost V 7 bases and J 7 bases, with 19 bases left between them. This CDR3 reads CASMRATGLGEKLFF. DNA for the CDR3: TGTGCCAGCATGAGGGCTACGGGATTGGGTGAAAAACTGTTTTTT.

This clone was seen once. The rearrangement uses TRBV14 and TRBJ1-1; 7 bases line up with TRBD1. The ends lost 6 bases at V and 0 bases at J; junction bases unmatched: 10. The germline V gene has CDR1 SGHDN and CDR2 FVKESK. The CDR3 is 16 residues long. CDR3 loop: CASSQYVGQVNTEAFF. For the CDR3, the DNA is TGTGCCAGCAGTCAATACGTCGGACAGGTGAACACTGAAGCTTTCTTT.